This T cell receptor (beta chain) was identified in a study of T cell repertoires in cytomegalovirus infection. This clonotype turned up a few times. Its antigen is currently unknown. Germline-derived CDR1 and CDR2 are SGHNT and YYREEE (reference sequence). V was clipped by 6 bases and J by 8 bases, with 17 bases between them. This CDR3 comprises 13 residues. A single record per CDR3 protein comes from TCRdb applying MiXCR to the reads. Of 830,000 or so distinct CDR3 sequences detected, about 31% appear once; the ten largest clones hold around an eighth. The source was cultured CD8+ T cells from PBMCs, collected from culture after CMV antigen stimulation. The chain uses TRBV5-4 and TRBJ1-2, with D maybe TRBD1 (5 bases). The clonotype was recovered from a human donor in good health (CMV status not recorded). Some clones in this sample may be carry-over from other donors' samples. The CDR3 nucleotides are TGTGCCAGCACCAAGACGGAGGGGCAGGGCTACACCTTC. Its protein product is CASTKTEGQGYTF. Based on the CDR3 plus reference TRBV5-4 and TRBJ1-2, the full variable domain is ETGVTQSPTHLIKTRGQQVTLRCSSQSGHNTVSWYQQALGQGPQFIFQYYREEENGRGNFPPRFSGLQFPNYSSELNVNALELDDSALYLCASTKTEGQGYTFGSGTRLTVV.